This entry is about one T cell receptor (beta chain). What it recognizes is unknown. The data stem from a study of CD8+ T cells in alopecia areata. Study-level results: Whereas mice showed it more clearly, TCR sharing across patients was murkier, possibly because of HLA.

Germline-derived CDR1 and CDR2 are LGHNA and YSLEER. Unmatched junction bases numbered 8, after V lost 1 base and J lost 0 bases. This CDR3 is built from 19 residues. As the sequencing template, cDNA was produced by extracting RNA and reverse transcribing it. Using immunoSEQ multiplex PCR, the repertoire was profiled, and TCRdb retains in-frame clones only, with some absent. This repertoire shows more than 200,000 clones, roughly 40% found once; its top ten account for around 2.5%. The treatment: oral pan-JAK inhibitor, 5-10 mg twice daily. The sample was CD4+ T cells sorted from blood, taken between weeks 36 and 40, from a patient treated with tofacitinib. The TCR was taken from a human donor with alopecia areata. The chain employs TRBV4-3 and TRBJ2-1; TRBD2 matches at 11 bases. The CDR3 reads CASSQGLAGGLSSYNEQFF. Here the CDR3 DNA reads TGCGCCAGCAGCCAAGGGTTAGCGGGAGGGCTAAGCTCCTACAATGAGCAGTTCTTC.